Below, one T cell receptor beta chain is given with its context. This sample is drawn from a study of T cell responses to AZD1222 COVID-19 vaccine. The CDR3 is 13 residues long. From germline, CDR1 is GTSNPN and CDR2 SVGIG (reference sequence). V gave up 3 bases and J gave up 0 bases, with 8 bases separating them. Some clones are missing from TCRdb's copy, which holds only in-frame ones; the method was immunoSEQ multiplex PCR. The table includes approximately 180,000 clones, roughly 92% detected once. The TCR comes from an adult in good health. The sequenced sample was peripheral blood, obtained on day 0 of AZD1222 vaccination. This chain joins TRBV30 and TRBJ1-1; no reliable D call. CDR3: CAWRSDLNTEAFF. The CDR3 DNA reads as TGTGCCTGGAGGTCCGATCTGAACACTGAAGCTTTCTTT. Looking up the rest from reference TRBV30 and TRBJ1-1 gives the full variable domain: SQTIHQWPATLVQPVGSPLSLECTVEGTSNPNLYWYRQAAGRGLQLLFYSVGIGQISSEVPQNLSASRPQDRQFILSSKKLLLSDSGFYLCAWRSDLNTEAFFGQGTRLTVV.